The present TCR beta chain was sequenced within a study of CD8 T cells in Susac syndrome. Study-level results: Regarding the TCR sequencing and HLA analysis, the study admitted that a relatively small number of individuals were involved.

With 2 bases clipped from V and 2 bases from J, the junction kept 2 bases outside the gene matches. Germline CDR1 is SGHTA and CDR2 is FQGNSA. CDR3 size: 15 residues. As to this clonotype: As yet, its antigen is unknown.

RNA in amounts of about 0.45 to 1 ug was reverse transcribed with random hexamers. An immunoSEQ multiplex PCR amplified TCR beta CDR3 over 54 Vbeta and 13 Jbeta. TCRdb recomputed calls from the immunoSEQ multiplex PCR reads with MiXCR, one row per CDR3 protein. Of 200,000 or so distinct CDR3 sequences listed, about 96% were seen once; the top ten hold approximately 0.097%. The T cells that were sequenced for TCR beta were CD8+ and CD4+ cells from blood. The multiple sclerosis control group was made up of treatment-naive patients with stable or active relapsing-remitting disease. The TCR was taken from a human donor with multiple sclerosis. The sequenced sample consisted of CD4+ T cells from PBMCs. V and J are TRBV7-2 and TRBJ1-2, with TRBD1 matching over 10 bases. CDR3 DNA: TGTGCCAGCAGCTTACAGACAGGGGGCAACTATGGCTACACCTTC. Its translation: CASSLQTGGNYGYTF.